This is a list of T cell receptor beta chains from one sample in a study of beta chain features in type 1 diabetes. TCRdb's copy holds only in-frame clones and misses some; the assay was immunoSEQ multiplex PCR. Altogether 60,000 to 75,000 clones are present, about 48% being singletons, with the ten largest covering around 0.7%. Sequenced input: central memory CD4+ T cells from blood. These receptors all come from a man aged 30 to 45 with type 1 diabetes. CDR3s include the opening cysteine and the closing phenylalanine or tryptophan. Fields, in order: clone size, V gene, D gene, J gene, CDR3 protein, CDR3 DNA. D genes are given only for firm matches. Clone size appears in some rows only: once, few, many, or a class for an expanded clone.

clone_size: few; v_call: TRBV6-7; d_call: TRBD2; j_call: TRBJ2-7; cdr3_aa: CASSYIPGGAYEQYF; cdr3_nt: TGTGCCAGCAGTTACATCCCGGGGGGAGCCTACGAGCAGTACTTC
clone_size: .; v_call: TRBV19; d_call: .; j_call: TRBJ1-1; cdr3_aa: CASSIARNTEAFF; cdr3_nt: TGTGCCAGTAGTATCGCGAGGAACACTGAAGCTTTCTTT
clone_size: .; v_call: TRBV6-1; d_call: .; j_call: TRBJ2-1; cdr3_aa: CASRTAGALLDEQFF; cdr3_nt: TGTGCCAGCAGGACGGCAGGGGCTCTTCTCGATGAGCAGTTCTTC
clone_size: .; v_call: TRBV21-1; d_call: .; j_call: TRBJ2-7; cdr3_aa: CASSKQGSEQYF; cdr3_nt: TGTGCCAGCAGCAAACAGGGGTCCGAGCAGTACTTC
clone_size: few; v_call: TRBV29-1; d_call: .; j_call: TRBJ2-7; cdr3_aa: CSVGEGYEQYF; cdr3_nt: TGCAGCGTAGGCGAGGGCTACGAGCAGTACTTC
clone_size: few; v_call: TRBV6-5; d_call: .; j_call: TRBJ2-7; cdr3_aa: CASRPPGVYEQYF; cdr3_nt: TGTGCCAGCAGACCCCCGGGAGTCTACGAGCAGTACTTC
clone_size: .; v_call: TRBV4-1; d_call: .; j_call: TRBJ2-1; cdr3_aa: CASSQEDFSNEQFF; cdr3_nt: TGCGCCAGCAGCCAAGAGGACTTCTCCAATGAGCAGTTCTTC
clone_size: .; v_call: TRBV15; d_call: TRBD1; j_call: TRBJ2-7; cdr3_aa: CATSRDRDRGSEQYF; cdr3_nt: TGTGCCACCAGCAGAGATCGCGACAGGGGGTCCGAGCAGTACTTC
clone_size: .; v_call: TRBV4-2; d_call: TRBD1; j_call: TRBJ1-4; cdr3_aa: CASSLSTGGNEKLFF; cdr3_nt: TGTGCCAGCAGCCTGTCGACAGGGGGGAATGAAAAACTGTTTTTT
clone_size: few; v_call: TRBV5-1; d_call: TRBD1; j_call: TRBJ2-3; cdr3_aa: CASSLDRGWDTQYF; cdr3_nt: TGCGCCAGCAGCCTGGACAGGGGCTGGGATACGCAGTATTTT
clone_size: few; v_call: TRBV6-1; d_call: .; j_call: TRBJ2-5; cdr3_aa: CASSVEGAGQETQYF; cdr3_nt: TGTGCCAGCAGTGTCGAGGGGGCGGGACAAGAGACCCAGTACTTC
clone_size: .; v_call: TRBV29-1; d_call: .; j_call: TRBJ1-1; cdr3_aa: CSVWEGMNTEAFF; cdr3_nt: TGCAGCGTTTGGGAGGGTATGAACACTGAAGCTTTCTTT
clone_size: .; v_call: TRBV6-6; d_call: .; j_call: TRBJ2-2; cdr3_aa: CACGRESTGELFF; cdr3_nt: TGTGCCTGTGGGAGAGAATCCACCGGGGAGCTGTTTTTT
clone_size: .; v_call: TRBV5-1; d_call: TRBD1; j_call: TRBJ2-1; cdr3_aa: CASRGTGVYNEQFF; cdr3_nt: TGCGCCAGCAGGGGGACAGGGGTTTACAATGAGCAGTTCTTC
clone_size: few; v_call: TRBV7-2; d_call: .; j_call: TRBJ1-2; cdr3_aa: CASSLGISGGSSYGYTF; cdr3_nt: TGTGCCAGCAGCTTAGGGATCTCGGGCGGGAGTAGCTATGGCTACACCTTC
clone_size: few; v_call: TRBV18; d_call: .; j_call: TRBJ2-1; cdr3_aa: CASSPGRGWGGEQFF; cdr3_nt: TGTGCCAGCTCCCCCGGGAGAGGATGGGGAGGTGAGCAGTTCTTC
clone_size: few; v_call: TRBV5-4; d_call: TRBD1; j_call: TRBJ2-1; cdr3_aa: CASSPTGNDEQFF; cdr3_nt: TGTGCCAGCAGCCCGACAGGGAATGATGAGCAGTTCTTC
clone_size: once; v_call: TRBV7-6; d_call: .; j_call: TRBJ2-1; cdr3_aa: CASSLVVSASEQFF; cdr3_nt: TGTGCCAGCAGCTTAGTTGTTAGCGCTAGCGAGCAGTTCTTC
clone_size: once; v_call: TRBV19; d_call: TRBD2; j_call: TRBJ2-1; cdr3_aa: CASKRVAGLAAGRTYNEQFF; cdr3_nt: TGTGCCAGTAAGAGGGTTGCGGGACTAGCGGCCGGGAGAACGTACAATGAGCAGTTCTTC
clone_size: .; v_call: TRBV30; d_call: .; j_call: TRBJ1-4; cdr3_aa: CAYGSGANEKLFF; cdr3_nt: TGTGCTTACGGGTCCGGGGCTAATGAAAAACTGTTTTTT
clone_size: few; v_call: TRBV7-2; d_call: .; j_call: TRBJ1-1; cdr3_aa: CASSLEGGTEAFF; cdr3_nt: TGTGCCAGCAGCTTAGAGGGAGGCACTGAAGCTTTCTTT
clone_size: few; v_call: TRBV29-1; d_call: TRBD1; j_call: TRBJ2-1; cdr3_aa: CSVDGTGSLDEQFF; cdr3_nt: TGCAGCGTTGATGGGACAGGGAGTTTGGATGAGCAGTTCTTC
clone_size: .; v_call: TRBV10-3; d_call: .; j_call: TRBJ2-5; cdr3_aa: CAISYDPQEAQYF; cdr3_nt: TGTGCCATCAGTTATGACCCCCAAGAGGCCCAGTACTTC
clone_size: few; v_call: TRBV19; d_call: TRBD1; j_call: TRBJ2-3; cdr3_aa: CASRWDRGTDTQYF; cdr3_nt: TGTGCCAGTAGATGGGACAGGGGCACAGATACGCAGTATTTT
clone_size: .; v_call: TRBV5-1; d_call: .; j_call: TRBJ2-5; cdr3_aa: CASSQGSQETQYF; cdr3_nt: TGCGCCAGCAGCCAGGGAAGCCAAGAGACCCAGTACTTC
clone_size: few; v_call: TRBV4-1; d_call: TRBD2; j_call: TRBJ2-4; cdr3_aa: CASSQPTSGLAKNIQYF; cdr3_nt: TGCGCCAGCAGCCAACCGACTAGCGGATTAGCCAAAAACATTCAGTACTTC
clone_size: .; v_call: TRBV5-1; d_call: .; j_call: TRBJ2-2; cdr3_aa: CASSLSAGTNTGELFF; cdr3_nt: TGCGCCAGCAGCCTTTCGGCAGGGACGAACACCGGGGAGCTGTTTTTT
clone_size: .; v_call: TRBV13; d_call: TRBD2; j_call: TRBJ2-3; cdr3_aa: CASSLGGTSGGSDTQYF; cdr3_nt: TGTGCCAGCAGCTTAGGGGGGACTAGCGGGGGTTCGGATACGCAGTATTTT
clone_size: .; v_call: TRBV15; d_call: .; j_call: TRBJ2-5; cdr3_aa: CATSRDIRETQYF; cdr3_nt: TGTGCCACCAGCAGAGATATCCGGGAGACCCAGTACTTC
clone_size: .; v_call: TRBV2; d_call: .; j_call: TRBJ1-1; cdr3_aa: CASSAREGYTEAFF; cdr3_nt: TGTGCCAGCAGCGCTAGAGAGGGCTATACTGAAGCTTTCTTT